The clone carrying this T cell receptor (beta chain) was detected ten times or more. Its antigen remains unknown. According to the study, genomic DNA was the template for TCR beta VDJ and CDR3 profiling. TCRdb reprocessed the reads with MiXCR, giving one entry per CDR3 protein. The table has 300,000 or so distinct CDR3 sequences, roughly three fifths seen once; the top ten hold approximately 8%. The CDR3 loop spans 14 amino acids. With 3 bases clipped from V and 1 base from J, the junction kept 0 bases outside the gene matches. CDR1 is SEHNR, CDR2 FQNEAQ, per germline (reference sequence). These data originate in a study of CD8+CD57+ T cells in acquired aplastic anemia. Study observations and caveats: The number of CD8+ CDR3 sequences shared by patients and controls was approximately 31.

The clonotype was recovered from a human donor with severe aplastic anemia or a healthy control (not recorded which). The V gene is TRBV7-9, the J gene TRBJ1-1, with TRBD1 matching over 9 bases. Source material: sorted CD4+, CD8+, or CD8+CD57+ T cells (not recorded which) from PBMCs. The CDR3 reads CASSLGQGNTEAFF. The CDR3 nucleotides are TGTGCCAGCAGCTTGGGACAGGGGAACACTGAAGCTTTCTTT. Based on the CDR3 plus reference TRBV7-9 and TRBJ1-1, the full variable domain is DTGVSQNPRHKITKRGQNVTFRCDPISEHNRLYWYRQTLGQGPEFLTYFQNEAQLEKSRLLSDRFSAERPKGSFSTLEIQRTEQGDSAMYLCASSLGQGNTEAFFGQGTRLTVV.